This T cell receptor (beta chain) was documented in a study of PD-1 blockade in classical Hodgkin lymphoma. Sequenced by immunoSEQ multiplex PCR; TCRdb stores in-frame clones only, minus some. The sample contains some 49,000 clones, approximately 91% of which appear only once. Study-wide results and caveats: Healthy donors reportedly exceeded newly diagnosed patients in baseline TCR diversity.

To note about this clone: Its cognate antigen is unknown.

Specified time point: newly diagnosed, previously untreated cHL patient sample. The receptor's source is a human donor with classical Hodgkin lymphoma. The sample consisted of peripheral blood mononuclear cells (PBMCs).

CDR3: CASSGRRTDTQYF. CDR3 DNA: TGTGCCAGCAGCGGCCGACGGACAGATACGCAGTATTTT. The chain couples TRBV7-8 to TRBJ2-3; no firm D call. Germline V gene data show CDR1 as SGHVS and CDR2 as FQNEAQ. This CDR3 has 13 amino acids. The V end was cut by 5 bases, the J end by 3 bases, with 9 bases between.